This TCR beta chain originates from a study of T cell responses to AZD1222 COVID-19 vaccine. Overall study findings and caveats: None of the repertoires were sampled until the peak T cell response had passed.

Details on this clone: The antigen remains undetermined. Other DNA sequences within the sample encode an identical CDR3.

Libraries were prepared by immunoSEQ multiplex PCR; TCRdb keeps only in-frame clonotypes and omits some of them. The repertoire has 120,000 to 150,000 clones, more than 75% of them found once; the top ten carry roughly 5%. The origin of this receptor is an adult in good health. Specimen: peripheral blood, collected on day 0 of AZD1222 vaccination.

The CDR3 region has the DNA TGTGCCAGCAGCGTAGGCCGCGGAAACACTGAAGCTTTCTTT. Encoded protein: CASSVGRGNTEAFF. This chain connects TRBV9 to TRBJ1-1; no firm D call. There are 14 residues in the CDR3. Germline V lookup: CDR1 SGDLS, CDR2 YYNGEE. The germline V and J ends were trimmed by 0 bases and 2 bases, with 8 bases remaining between them.